This T cell receptor (beta chain) was observed in a study of blood T cells in healthy people across ages. Points from the study as a whole: Naive T cell percentage strongly correlated with TCR beta diversity.

Next came a second PCR, run for about 7 to 12 cycles, which used a sample-barcoded 5' primer along with a J-beta primer mix. TCRdb re-called the 5' RACE reads through MiXCR, storing one row per CDR3 protein. The sample lists about 1.4 million distinct CDR3 sequences, 55% to 75% occurring once. From germline, CDR1 is MNHEY and CDR2 SMNVEV (reference sequence). Trimming took off 2 bases at V and 5 bases at J, with 13 bases between the two ends. This CDR3 spans 14 amino acids. About this clonotype itself: Its antigen is still unknown.

Sequencing input: blood. The clonotype comes from a man aged 18 to 29 in good health. This rearrangement joins TRBV27 to TRBJ2-7; D unresolved. The CDR3 nucleotides read TGTGCCAGCAGTTTAGGCAGGTTCCTGGACGAGCAGTACTTC. Amino acid sequence: CASSLGRFLDEQYF.